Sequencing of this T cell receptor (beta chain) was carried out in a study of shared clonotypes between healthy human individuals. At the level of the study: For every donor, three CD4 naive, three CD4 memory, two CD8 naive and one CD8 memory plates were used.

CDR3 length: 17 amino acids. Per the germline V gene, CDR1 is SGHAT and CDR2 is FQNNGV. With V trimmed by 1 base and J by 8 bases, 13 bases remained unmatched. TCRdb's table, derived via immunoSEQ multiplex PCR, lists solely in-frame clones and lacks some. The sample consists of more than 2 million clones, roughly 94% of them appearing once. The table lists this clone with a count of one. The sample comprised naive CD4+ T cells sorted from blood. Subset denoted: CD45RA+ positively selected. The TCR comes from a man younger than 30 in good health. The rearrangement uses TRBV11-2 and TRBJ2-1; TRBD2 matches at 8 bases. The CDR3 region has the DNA TGTGCCAGCAGCTTAGGTAAGCGGGGGCGCGGTTTCGATGAGCAGTTCTTC. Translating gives CASSLGKRGRGFDEQFF.